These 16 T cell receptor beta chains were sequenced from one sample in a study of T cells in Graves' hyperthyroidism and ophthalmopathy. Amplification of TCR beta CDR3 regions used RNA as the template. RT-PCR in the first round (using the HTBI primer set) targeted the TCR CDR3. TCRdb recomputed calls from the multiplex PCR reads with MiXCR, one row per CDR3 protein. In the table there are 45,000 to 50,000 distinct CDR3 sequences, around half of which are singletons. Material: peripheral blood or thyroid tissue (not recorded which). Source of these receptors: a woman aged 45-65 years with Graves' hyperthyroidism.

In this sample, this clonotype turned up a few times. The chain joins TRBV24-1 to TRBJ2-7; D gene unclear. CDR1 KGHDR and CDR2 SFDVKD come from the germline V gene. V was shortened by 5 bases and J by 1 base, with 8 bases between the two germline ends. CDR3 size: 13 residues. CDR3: CATSGGVSYEQYF. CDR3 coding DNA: TGTGCCACCAGTGGAGGTGTTTCCTACGAGCAGTACTTC.

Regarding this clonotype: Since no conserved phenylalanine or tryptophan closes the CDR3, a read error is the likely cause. The CDR3 loop is CASSSGRFQETQYI. Written as DNA, the CDR3 is TGTGCCAGTAGTAGCGGACGCTTCCAAGAGACCCAGTACATC. The chain recombines TRBV19 with TRBJ2-5, with no clear D. Germline V gene sequence: CDR1 LNHDA, CDR2 SQIVND (reference sequence). The CDR3 consists of 14 residues. V lost 4 bases and J lost 1, with 10 bases in between.

The CDR3 coding sequence is TGCAGTGCGTCGCCTTCTGGTCCCGTTAATCAGCCCCAGCATTTT. Translation: CSASPSGPVNQPQHF. The genes are TRBV20-1 and TRBJ1-5, with D hard to call. V was trimmed by 6 bases and J by 4 bases, leaving 19 bases between them. CDR1 and CDR2 from the germline V gene are DFQATT and SNEGSKA (reference sequence). CDR3 length: 15 amino acids.

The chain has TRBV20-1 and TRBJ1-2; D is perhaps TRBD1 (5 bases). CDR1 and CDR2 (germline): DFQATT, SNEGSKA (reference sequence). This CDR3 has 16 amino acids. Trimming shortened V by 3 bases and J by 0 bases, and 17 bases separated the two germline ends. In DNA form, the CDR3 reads TGCAGTGCTAGTCAATGGGGGGGAACTACTAACTATGGCTACACCTTC. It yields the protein CSASQWGGTTNYGYTF.

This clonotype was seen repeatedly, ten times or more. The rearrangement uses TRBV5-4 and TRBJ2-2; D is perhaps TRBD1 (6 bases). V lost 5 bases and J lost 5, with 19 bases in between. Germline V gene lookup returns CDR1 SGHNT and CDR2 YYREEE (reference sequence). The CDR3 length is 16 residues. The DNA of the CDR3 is TGTGCCAGCAGTTTCCGAGGCACAGGGTCGACCGGGGAGCTGTTTTTT. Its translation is CASSFRGTGSTGELFF.

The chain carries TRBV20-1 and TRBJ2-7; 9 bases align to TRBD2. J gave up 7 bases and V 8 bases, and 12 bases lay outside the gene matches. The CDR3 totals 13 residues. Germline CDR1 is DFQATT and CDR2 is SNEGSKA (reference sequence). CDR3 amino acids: CSPGAGGPREQYF. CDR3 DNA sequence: TGCAGTCCGGGGGCGGGAGGGCCTAGGGAGCAGTACTTC.

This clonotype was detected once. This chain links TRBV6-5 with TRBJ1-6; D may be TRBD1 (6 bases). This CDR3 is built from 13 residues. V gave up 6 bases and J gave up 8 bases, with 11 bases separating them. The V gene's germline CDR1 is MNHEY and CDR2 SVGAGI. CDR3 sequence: CASRLGGDSPLHF. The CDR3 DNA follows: TGTGCCAGCAGACTAGGGGGGGATTCACCCCTCCACTTT.

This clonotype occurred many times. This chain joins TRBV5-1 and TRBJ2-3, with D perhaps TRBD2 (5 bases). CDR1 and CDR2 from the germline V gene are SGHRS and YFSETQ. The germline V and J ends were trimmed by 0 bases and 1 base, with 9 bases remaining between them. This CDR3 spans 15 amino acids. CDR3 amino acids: CASSLERVGTDTQYF. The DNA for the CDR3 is TGCGCCAGCAGCTTGGAGAGGGTTGGCACAGATACGCAGTATTTT.

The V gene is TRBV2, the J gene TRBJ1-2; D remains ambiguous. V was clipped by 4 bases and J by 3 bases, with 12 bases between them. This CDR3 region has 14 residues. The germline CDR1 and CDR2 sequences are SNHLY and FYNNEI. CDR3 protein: CASSVRRSDYGYTF. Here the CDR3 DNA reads TGTGCCAGCAGTGTTCGGCGCAGCGACTATGGCTACACCTTC.

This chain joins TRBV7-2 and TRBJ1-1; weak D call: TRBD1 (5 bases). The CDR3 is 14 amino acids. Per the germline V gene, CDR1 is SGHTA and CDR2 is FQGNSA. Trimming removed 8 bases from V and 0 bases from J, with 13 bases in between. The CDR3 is CASGGGMMNTEAFF. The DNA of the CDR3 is TGTGCCAGCGGGGGGGGGATGATGAACACTGAAGCTTTCTTT.

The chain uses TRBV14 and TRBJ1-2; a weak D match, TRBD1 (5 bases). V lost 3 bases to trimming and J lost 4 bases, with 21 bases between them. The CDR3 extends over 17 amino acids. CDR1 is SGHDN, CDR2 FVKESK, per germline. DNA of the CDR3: TGTGCCAGCAGCCAGGGGAGGCCGGGGCCGGACTTCTATGGCTACACCTTC. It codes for CASSQGRPGPDFYGYTF.

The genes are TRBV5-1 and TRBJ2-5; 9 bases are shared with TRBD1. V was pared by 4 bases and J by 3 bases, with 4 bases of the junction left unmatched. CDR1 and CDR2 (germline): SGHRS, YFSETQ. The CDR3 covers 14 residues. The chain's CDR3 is CASSHRDREETQYF. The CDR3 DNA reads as TGCGCCAGCAGCCACCGGGACAGGGAAGAGACCCAGTACTTC.

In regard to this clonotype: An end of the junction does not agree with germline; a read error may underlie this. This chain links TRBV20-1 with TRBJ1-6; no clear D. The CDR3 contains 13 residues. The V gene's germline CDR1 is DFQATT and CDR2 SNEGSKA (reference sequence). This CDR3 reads CCAQTSDNSPLHF. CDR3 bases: TGCTGTGCCCAGACCTCAGACAATTCACCCCTCCACTTT.

The CDR3 loop is CATSSRDETGELFF. In nucleotides, the CDR3 is TGTGCCACCAGCAGTCGGGACGAGACCGGGGAGCTGTTTTTT. This chain connects TRBV15 to TRBJ2-2; D may match TRBD1 or TRBD2 (5 bases each). The CDR3 has 14 residues. Germline CDR1 LNHNV, CDR2 YYDKDF (reference sequence). V was cut by 3 bases and J by 5 bases, with 10 bases left in between.

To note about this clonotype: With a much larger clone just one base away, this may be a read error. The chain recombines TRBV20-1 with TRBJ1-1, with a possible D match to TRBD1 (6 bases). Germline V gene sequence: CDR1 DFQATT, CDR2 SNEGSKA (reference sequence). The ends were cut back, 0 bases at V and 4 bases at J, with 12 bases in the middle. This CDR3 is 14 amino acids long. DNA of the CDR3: TGCAGTGCTAGAGAGGGGGGCAGGCGCACTGAAGCTTTCTTT. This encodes CSAREGGRRTEAFF.

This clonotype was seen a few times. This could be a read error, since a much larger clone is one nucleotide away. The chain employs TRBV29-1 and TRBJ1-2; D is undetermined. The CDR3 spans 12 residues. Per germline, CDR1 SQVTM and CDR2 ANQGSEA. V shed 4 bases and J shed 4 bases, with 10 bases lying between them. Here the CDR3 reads CSVAWRAYGYTF. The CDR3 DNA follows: TGCAGCGTTGCCTGGAGGGCCTATGGCTACACCTTC.